This paragraph covers one T cell receptor beta chain sequence. Its recognized antigen is unknown. No much larger clone is present one base from it, and per-base qualities are unavailable. V loses 6 bases, J loses 13 bases, and the germline ends lie 22 bases apart. Reading from cysteine to phenylalanine, the CDR3 counts 15 amino acids. This entry keeps only the CDR3 DNA: 45 bases, framed from base 1. CDR1 MGHDK and CDR2 SYGVNS were looked up in the germline V gene. For repertoire sequencing, the TCR beta CDR3 regions were amplified from RNA transcripts. The first round was an RT-PCR using HTBI primers with the Qiagen OneStep RT-PCR kit, and this first round was followed by a second-round multiplex PCR, then size selection and purification. The libraries underwent paired-end sequencing with 100 bp reads on an Illumina HiSeq2000. In the original analysis: SOAPnuke was used for read processing, and reads with adapters, uncalled bases, a mean Phred below 15, or no exact constant-primer or identifier match were discarded. COPE v1.2.5 was used to merge the high-quality paired reads. Each unique nucleotide sequence was defined as a clonotype, and clonotypes were aligned to IMGT TRB V, D and J references with MiTCR v1.1. The analysis was limited to V-J combinations with a frequency above 0.0001, which together covered 99.2% of the repertoires. For each V-J combination, a TCR clonal expansion and chaos score was defined as F50 clonal expansion divided by the chaos observed in the TCRdist matrix. Features were reduced by Welch's t-statistics and random forest to around 13 V-J combinations, which fed a naive Bayes classifier. The Morisita-Horn index was used to measure how similar the thyroid and blood repertoires were. Through fastp at Q25 and MiXCR, TCRdb rebuilt clones from the public reads, retaining in-frame beta chains. Duplicate CDR3 protein sequences are folded into a single record with the most common DNA and genes. The V and J calls and clone size come from TCRdb's table, not from the authors' own analysis. The sample records 1 million to 1.3 million distinct CDR3 sequences, approximately 35% of which are singletons. Of the sample, 8.5% to 14% falls within the top ten clones.

The hyperthyroidism patients were 18 to 65 years old and newly diagnosed, with a disease duration of less than 2 months. Patients were excluded if they had other autoimmune diseases, uncontrolled infections, pregnancy or lactation. Clinical symptoms, serum thyroxine, TRAb, thyroid ultrasound and orbital computed tomography formed the basis of the diagnosis. Total RNA was extracted using Trizol reagent, and RNA quality was checked on an Agilent 2100 Bioanalyzer. The data were obtained in a study of Graves' ophthalmopathy and Graves' hyperthyroidism listed by TCRdb under 2018. Looking at the study overall: A patient counted as having stable hyperthyroidism if there was no progression to ophthalmopathy within 18 months of follow-up. In total, under 150 blood samples were TCR-sequenced: roughly 45 ophthalmopathy, under 85 hyperthyroidism and roughly 17 hyperthyroidism-to-ophthalmopathy patients. An independent validation cohort comprised 18 hyperthyroidism patients and roughly 15 patients who later progressed from hyperthyroidism to ophthalmopathy. To explore V-J signatures distinguishing ophthalmopathy from hyperthyroidism, a discovery set of about a hundred patients (43 ophthalmopathy, 55 to 60 stable hyperthyroidism) was enrolled. Following sample collection, hyperthyroidism patients were given methimazole at a starting dose of 30 mg daily, and ophthalmopathy patients were given high-dose intravenous methylprednisolone. TCR beta repertoire signatures were used to distinguish Graves' ophthalmopathy from Graves' hyperthyroidism and to predict progression to ophthalmopathy. T-cell repertoires of thyroid tissue and blood were compared in 5 or 6 hyperthyroidism patients. Broad study findings and their caveats: Most expanded thyroid clonotypes with a frequency above 0.001 also appeared in blood, which suggests that blood repertoires may reflect the immune response in the thyroid. In cross-validation, the 13-signature model distinguished ophthalmopathy from stable hyperthyroidism with roughly 90% sensitivity and about 84% specificity, and in the test set the corresponding values were roughly 80% and 76%. No statistical method was used to predetermine the sample size, and group allocation was not hidden from the investigators. In validation, the model predicted ophthalmopathy progression with 70.59% sensitivity and approximately 72% specificity; about a dozen predicted patients were CT-confirmed with GO in a median of roughly 6.8 months.

The receptor was derived from an adult man with Graves' hyperthyroidism. This sequence uses TRBV25-1 and TRBJ1-6; TRBD1 is a possible D gene, resting on 6 matching bases. The source material was peripheral blood or thyroid tissue (not recorded which). The bases are TGTGCCAGCAGCCCAACCACCGGGGGCAATCAGCCCCTCCACTTT. Translated, it reads CASSPTTGGNQPLHF.